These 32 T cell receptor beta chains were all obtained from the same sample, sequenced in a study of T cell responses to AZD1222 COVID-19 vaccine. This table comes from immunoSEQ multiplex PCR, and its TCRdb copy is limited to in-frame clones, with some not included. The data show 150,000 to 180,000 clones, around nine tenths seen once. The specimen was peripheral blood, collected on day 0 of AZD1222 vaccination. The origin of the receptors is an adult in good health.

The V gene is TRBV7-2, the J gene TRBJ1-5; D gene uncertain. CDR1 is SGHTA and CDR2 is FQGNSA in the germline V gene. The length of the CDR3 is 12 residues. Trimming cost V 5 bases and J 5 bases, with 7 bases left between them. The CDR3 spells CASSAYHQPQHF. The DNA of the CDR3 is TGTGCCAGCAGCGCCTATCATCAGCCCCAGCATTTT.

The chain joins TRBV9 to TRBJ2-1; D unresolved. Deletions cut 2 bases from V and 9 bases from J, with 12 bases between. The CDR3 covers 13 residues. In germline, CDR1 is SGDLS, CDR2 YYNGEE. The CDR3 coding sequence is TGTGCCAGCAGCGTCGAGTCTCCAGGTGAGCAGTTCTTC. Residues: CASSVESPGEQFF.

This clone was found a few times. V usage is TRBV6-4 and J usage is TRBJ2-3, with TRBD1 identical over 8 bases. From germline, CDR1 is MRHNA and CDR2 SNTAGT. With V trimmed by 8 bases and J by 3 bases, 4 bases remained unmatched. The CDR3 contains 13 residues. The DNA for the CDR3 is TGTGCCAGCTCAGGGGGCGAAACAGATACGCAGTATTTT. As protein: CASSGGETDTQYF.

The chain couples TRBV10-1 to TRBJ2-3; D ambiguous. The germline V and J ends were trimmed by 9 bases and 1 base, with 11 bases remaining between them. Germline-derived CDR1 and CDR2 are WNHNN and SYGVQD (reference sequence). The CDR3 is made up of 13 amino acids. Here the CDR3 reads CASGASGTDTQYF. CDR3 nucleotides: TGCGCCAGTGGCGCCTCCGGCACAGATACGCAGTATTTT.

CDR3 protein: CASSPGGESRGYTF. The CDR3 DNA reads as TGTGCCAGCAGTCCAGGGGGCGAGTCCCGGGGCTACACCTTC. This chain joins TRBV6-6 and TRBJ1-2; the match to TRBD1 covers 8 bases. In germline, CDR1 is MNHNY, CDR2 SVGAGI (reference sequence). The CDR3 spans 14 residues. V lost 5 bases, J lost 8 bases, and 10 bases stayed unmatched.

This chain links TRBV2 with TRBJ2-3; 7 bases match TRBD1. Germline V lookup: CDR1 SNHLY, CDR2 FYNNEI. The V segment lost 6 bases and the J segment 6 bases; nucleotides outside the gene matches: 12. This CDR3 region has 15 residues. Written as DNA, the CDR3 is TGTGCCAGCAGCCCCCCGGGACAGCGAGGTGATACGCAGTATTTT. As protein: CASSPPGQRGDTQYF.

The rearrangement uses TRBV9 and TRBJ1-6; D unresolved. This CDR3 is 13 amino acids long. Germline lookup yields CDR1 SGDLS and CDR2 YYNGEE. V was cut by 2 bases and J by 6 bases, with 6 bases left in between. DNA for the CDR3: TGTGCCAGCAGCGTTAAGGCTAATTCACCCCTCCACTTT. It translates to CASSVKANSPLHF.

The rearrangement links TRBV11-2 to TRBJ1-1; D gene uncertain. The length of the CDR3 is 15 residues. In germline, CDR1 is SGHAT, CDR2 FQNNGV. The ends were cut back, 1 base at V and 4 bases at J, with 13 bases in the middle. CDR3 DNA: TGTGCCAGCAGCTTAGGAGGCGGGAGTGGCACTGAAGCTTTCTTT. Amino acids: CASSLGGGSGTEAFF.

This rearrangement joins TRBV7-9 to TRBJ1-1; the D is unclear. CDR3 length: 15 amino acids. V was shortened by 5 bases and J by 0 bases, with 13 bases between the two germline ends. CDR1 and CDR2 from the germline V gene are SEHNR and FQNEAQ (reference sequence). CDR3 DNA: TGTGCCAGCAGCCCCGACCATGGATTGAACACTGAAGCTTTCTTT. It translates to CASSPDHGLNTEAFF.

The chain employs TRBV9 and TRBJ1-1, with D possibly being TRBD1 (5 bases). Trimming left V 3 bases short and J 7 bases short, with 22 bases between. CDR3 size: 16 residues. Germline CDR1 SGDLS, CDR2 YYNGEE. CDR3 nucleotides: TGTGCCAGCAGCGCGGACCTACGGGGGGGTTGGAATGAAGCTTTCTTT. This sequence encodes CASSADLRGGWNEAFF.

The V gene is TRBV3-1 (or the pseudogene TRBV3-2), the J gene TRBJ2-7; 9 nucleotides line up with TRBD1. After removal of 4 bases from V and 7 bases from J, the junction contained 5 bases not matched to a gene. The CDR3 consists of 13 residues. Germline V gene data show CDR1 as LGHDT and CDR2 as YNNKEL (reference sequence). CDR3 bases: TGTGCCAGCAGCCCAGCGGGGACAGGGGAGCAGTACTTC. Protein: CASSPAGTGEQYF.

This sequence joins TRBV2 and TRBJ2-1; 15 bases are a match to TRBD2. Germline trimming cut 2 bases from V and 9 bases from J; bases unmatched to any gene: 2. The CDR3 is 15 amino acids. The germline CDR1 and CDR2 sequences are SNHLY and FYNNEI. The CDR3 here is CASSETGLAGGEQFF. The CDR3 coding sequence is TGTGCCAGCAGTGAAACGGGACTAGCGGGAGGTGAGCAGTTCTTC. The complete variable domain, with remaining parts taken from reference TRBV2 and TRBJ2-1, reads EPEVTQTPSHQVTQMGQEVILRCVPISNHLYFYWYRQILGQKVEFLVSFYNNEISEKSEIFDDQFSVERPDGSNFTLKIRSTKLEDSAMYFCASSETGLAGGEQFFGPGTRLTVL.

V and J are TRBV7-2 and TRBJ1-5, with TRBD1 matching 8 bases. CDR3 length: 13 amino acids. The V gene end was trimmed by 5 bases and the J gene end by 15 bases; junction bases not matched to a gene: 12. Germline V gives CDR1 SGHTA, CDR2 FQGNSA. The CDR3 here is CASSGGTGSGWHF. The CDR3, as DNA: TGTGCCAGCAGCGGAGGGACAGGATCCGGCTGGCATTTT.

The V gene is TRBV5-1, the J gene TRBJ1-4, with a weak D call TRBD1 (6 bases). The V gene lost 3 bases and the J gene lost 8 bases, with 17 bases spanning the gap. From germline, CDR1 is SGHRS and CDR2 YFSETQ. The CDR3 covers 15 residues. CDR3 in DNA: TGCGCCAGCAGCTCCCAGGGGAGGTCCGGCGAAAAACTGTTTTTT. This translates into CASSSQGRSGEKLFF.

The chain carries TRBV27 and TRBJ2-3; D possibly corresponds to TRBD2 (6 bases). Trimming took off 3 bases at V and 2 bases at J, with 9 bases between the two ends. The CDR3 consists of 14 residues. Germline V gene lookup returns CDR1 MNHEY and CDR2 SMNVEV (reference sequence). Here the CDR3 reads CASSFSGDTDTQYF. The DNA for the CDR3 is TGTGCCAGCAGTTTTTCGGGGGACACAGATACGCAGTATTTT.

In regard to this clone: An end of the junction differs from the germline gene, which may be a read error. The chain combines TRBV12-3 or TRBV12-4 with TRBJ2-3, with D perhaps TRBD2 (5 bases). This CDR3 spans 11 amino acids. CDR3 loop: CASSIADTQYF. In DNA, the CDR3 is TGTGCCAGCAGTATAGCGGATACGCAGTATTTT.

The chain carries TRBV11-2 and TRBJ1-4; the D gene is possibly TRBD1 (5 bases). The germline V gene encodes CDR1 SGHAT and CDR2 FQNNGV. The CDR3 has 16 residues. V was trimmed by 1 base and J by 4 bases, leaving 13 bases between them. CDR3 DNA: TGTGCCAGCAGCTTAGGGGCAGGGCCTCTTAATGAAAAACTGTTTTTT. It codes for CASSLGAGPLNEKLFF.

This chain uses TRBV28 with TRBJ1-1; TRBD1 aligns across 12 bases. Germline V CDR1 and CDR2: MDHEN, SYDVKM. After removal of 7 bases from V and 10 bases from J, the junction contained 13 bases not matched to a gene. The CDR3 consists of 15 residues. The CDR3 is CASTPPRDRGLVAFF. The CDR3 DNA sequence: TGTGCCAGCACCCCTCCCCGGGACAGGGGGCTAGTAGCTTTCTTT.

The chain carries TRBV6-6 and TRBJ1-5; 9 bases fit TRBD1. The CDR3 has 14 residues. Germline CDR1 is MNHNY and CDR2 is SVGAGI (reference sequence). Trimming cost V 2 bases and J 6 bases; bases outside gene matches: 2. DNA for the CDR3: TGTGCCAGCAGTTACGGGACAGGGATTCAGCCCCAGCATTTT. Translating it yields CASSYGTGIQPQHF.

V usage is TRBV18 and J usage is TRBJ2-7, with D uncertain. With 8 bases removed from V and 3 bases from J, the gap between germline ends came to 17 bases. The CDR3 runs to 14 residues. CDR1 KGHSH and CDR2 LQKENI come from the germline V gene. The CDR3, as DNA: TGTGCCAGCGGAAATAGAGAACTCCTCTACGAGCAGTACTTC. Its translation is CASGNRELLYEQYF.

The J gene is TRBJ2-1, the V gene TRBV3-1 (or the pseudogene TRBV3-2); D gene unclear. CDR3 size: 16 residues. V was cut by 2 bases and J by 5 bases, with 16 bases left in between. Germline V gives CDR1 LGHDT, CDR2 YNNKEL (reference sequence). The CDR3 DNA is TGTGCCAGCAGCCAACTCGGGTCTTCTTCCCACAATGAGCAGTTCTTC. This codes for CASSQLGSSSHNEQFF.

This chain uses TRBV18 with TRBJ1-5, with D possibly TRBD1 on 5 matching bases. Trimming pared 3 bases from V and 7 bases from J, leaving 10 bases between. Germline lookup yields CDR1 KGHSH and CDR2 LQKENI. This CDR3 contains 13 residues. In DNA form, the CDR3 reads TGTGCCAGCTCACCCCAGGAGGGGCAGCCCCAGCATTTT. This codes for CASSPQEGQPQHF.

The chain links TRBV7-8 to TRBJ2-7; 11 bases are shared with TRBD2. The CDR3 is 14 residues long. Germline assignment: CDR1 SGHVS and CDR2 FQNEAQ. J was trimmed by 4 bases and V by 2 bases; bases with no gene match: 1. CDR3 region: CASSLLAGGYEQYF. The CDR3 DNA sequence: TGTGCCAGCAGCTTACTAGCGGGGGGATACGAGCAGTACTTC.

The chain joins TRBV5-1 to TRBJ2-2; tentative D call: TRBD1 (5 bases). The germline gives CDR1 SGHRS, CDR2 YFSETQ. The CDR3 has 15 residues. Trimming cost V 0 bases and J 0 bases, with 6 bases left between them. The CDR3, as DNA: TGCGCCAGCAGCTTGGGACAGTCGAACACCGGGGAGCTGTTTTTT. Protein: CASSLGQSNTGELFF.

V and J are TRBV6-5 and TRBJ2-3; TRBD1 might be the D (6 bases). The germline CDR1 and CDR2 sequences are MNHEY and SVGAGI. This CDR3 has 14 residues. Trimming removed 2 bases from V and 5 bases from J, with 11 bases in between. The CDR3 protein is CASSYQLGGDTQYF. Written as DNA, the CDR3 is TGTGCCAGCAGTTACCAACTAGGGGGAGATACGCAGTATTTT.

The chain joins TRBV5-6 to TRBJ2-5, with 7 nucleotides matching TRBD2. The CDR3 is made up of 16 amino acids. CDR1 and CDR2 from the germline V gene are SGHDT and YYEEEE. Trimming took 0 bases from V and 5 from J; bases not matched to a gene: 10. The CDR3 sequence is CASSLAAGVSRETQYF. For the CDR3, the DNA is TGTGCCAGCAGCTTGGCGGCGGGAGTGAGCAGGGAGACCCAGTACTTC.

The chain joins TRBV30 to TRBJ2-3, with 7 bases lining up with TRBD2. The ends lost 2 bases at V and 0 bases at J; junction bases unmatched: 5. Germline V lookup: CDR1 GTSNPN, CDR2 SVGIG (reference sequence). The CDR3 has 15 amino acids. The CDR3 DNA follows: TGTGCCTGGAGTTCACTAGCGTCTAGCACAGATACGCAGTATTTT. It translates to CAWSSLASSTDTQYF.

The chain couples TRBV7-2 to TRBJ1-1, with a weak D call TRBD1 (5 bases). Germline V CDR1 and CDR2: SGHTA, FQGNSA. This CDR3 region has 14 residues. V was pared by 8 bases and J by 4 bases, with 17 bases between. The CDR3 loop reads CASALSGGFTEAFF. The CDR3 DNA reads TGTGCCAGCGCCCTTTCGGGGGGGTTCACTGAAGCTTTCTTT.

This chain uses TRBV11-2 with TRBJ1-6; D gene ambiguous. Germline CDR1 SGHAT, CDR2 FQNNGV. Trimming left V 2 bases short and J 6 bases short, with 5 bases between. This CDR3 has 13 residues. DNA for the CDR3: TGTGCCAGCAGCTTACGGGGTAATTCACCCCTCCACTTT. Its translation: CASSLRGNSPLHF.

The CDR3 sequence is CASSPGRQEGGYTF. The CDR3, as DNA: TGTGCCAGCAGCCCGGGGCGACAGGAGGGTGGCTACACCTTC. The chain employs TRBV5-8 and TRBJ1-2; D is possibly TRBD1 (6 bases). CDR3 length: 14 amino acids. The V and J ends lost 4 bases and 7 bases respectively, with 17 bases between them. Per germline, CDR1 SGHTS and CDR2 YDEGEE.

The CDR3 sequence: CSVARGQGGEKLFF. The CDR3 DNA reads TGCAGCGTTGCCCGGGGTCAGGGGGGTGAAAAACTGTTTTTT. V is TRBV29-1 and J is TRBJ1-4, with 7 nucleotides matching TRBD1. The junction had 9 bases not matched to a gene; V was cut back by 4 bases and J by 7 bases. CDR1 SQVTM and CDR2 ANQGSEA come from the germline V gene. The length of the CDR3 is 14 residues. Drawing the rest from reference TRBV29-1 and TRBJ1-4, the complete variable domain is SAVISQKPSRDICQRGTSLTIQCQVDSQVTMMFWYRQQPGQSLTLIATANQGSEATYESGFVIDKFPISRPNLTFSTLTVSNMSPEDSSIYLCSVARGQGGEKLFFGSGTQLSVL.

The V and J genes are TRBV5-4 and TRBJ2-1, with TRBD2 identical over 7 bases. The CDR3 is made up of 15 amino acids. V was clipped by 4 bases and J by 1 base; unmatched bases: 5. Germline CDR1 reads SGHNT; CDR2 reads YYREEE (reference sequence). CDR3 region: CASSPGGGSYNEQFF. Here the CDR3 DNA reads TGTGCCAGCAGCCCTGGGGGGGGGTCCTACAATGAGCAGTTCTTC.